The TCR beta chain described here comes from a study of T cells in Graves' hyperthyroidism and ophthalmopathy. Study-wide background: Specimen type is peripheral blood, collected at initial diagnosis prior to any treatment.

This CDR3 comprises 15 residues. Trimming took 2 bases from V and 6 from J, leaving 15 bases between them. CDR1 is MNHEY and CDR2 is SVGEGT in the germline V gene. Calling Graves' hyperthyroidism stable meant ophthalmopathy did not progress within 18 months. Any patient presenting with uncontrolled infection, other autoimmune disease, pregnancy or lactation was left out. Regarding the study as a whole: By a 13 V-J model, ophthalmopathy was set apart from stable hyperthyroidism.

Amplified TCR beta CDR3 regions came from RNA transcripts. With the HTBI primer set, the TCR CDR3 went through a first round of RT-PCR. TCRdb called the multiplex PCR reads again in MiXCR, with one record for every CDR3 protein. The sample includes hundreds of thousands of distinct CDR3 sequences, around 15% of them seen just once. Many counts were recorded for this clonotype. As yet, its antigen is unknown. The chain uses TRBV6-2 or TRBV6-3 and TRBJ2-3; D not certain. Sample: blood. This receptor was taken from a woman between 18 and 30 years old with Graves' hyperthyroidism. CDR3 coding DNA: TGTGCCAGCAGTTACAGGGCGAGCCTGGCGGATACGCAGTATTTT. Translating gives CASSYRASLADTQYF.